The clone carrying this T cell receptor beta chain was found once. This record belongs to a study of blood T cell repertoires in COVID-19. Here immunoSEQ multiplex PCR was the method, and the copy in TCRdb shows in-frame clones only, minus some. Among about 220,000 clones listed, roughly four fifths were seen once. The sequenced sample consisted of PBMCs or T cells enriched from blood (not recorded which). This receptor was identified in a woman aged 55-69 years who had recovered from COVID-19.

The CDR3 DNA reads as TGCAGCGTCAAAGGGGGGGGCACTGAAGCTTTCTTT. As protein: CSVKGGGTEAFF. The chain uses TRBV29-1 and TRBJ1-1, with D perhaps TRBD1 (6 bases). Germline CDR1 SQVTM, CDR2 ANQGSEA. V shed 6 bases and J shed 4 bases, with 12 bases lying between them. The CDR3 length is 12 residues.